This T cell receptor (beta chain) derives from a study of siplizumab effects on memory and regulatory T cells. Only in-frame clones appear in the TCRdb table, and some are missing; sequencing was by immunoSEQ multiplex PCR. The table shows tens of thousands of clones, with about 97% occurring only once. V trimming: 0 bases; J trimming: 9 bases; junction bases outside the gene matches: 8. The germline gives CDR1 MGHRA, CDR2 YSYEKL. The CDR3 is 16 residues long. The chain recombines TRBV4-1 with TRBJ1-5; TRBD1 aligns across 10 bases. The sequenced sample was naive CD4+ T cells sorted from blood. The clonotype was recovered from a human donor in good health. DNA of the CDR3: TGCGCCAGCAGCCAAGAGGGCGGGACAGGGGTTCCGCCCCAGCATTTT. It codes for CASSQEGGTGVPPQHF.